The 30 T cell receptor beta chains below were found in one sample sequenced in a study of cytomegalovirus exposure and HLA in healthy donors. Both 60 Vbeta primers and 13 Jbeta primers went into the PCR. Only in-frame clones appear in the TCRdb table, and some are missing; sequencing was by immunoSEQ multiplex PCR. The data show around 150,000 clones, about 75% seen once. The sample comprised PBMCs. These receptors all come from a man aged 18 to 29 in good health and CMV-seronegative.

This chain connects TRBV19 to TRBJ2-3; 10 nucleotides line up with TRBD1. CDR3 length equals 16 residues. V dropped 5 bases and J dropped 4; count of bases not matched to a gene: 9. Germline V gives CDR1 LNHDA, CDR2 SQIVND (reference sequence). The CDR3 DNA reads as TGTGCCAGTAGTCTCCTCGCCGGGACAGGGGCAGATACGCAGTATTTT. Its translation: CASSLLAGTGADTQYF.

This clone showed up just a few times. The chain employs TRBV6-5 and TRBJ2-5, with a possible D match to TRBD1 (6 bases). This CDR3 contains 13 residues. V lost 8 bases and J lost 5, with 15 bases in between. CDR1 and CDR2 (germline): MNHEY, SVGAGI. This CDR3 reads CASRGRGVETQYF. The CDR3 DNA reads as TGTGCCAGCCGGGGCAGGGGAGTGGAGACCCAGTACTTC.

V usage is TRBV29-1 and J usage is TRBJ1-2; 8 bases line up with TRBD1. The CDR3 is 17 residues long. V shed 6 bases, J shed 8 bases, and the junction held 23 bases outside the gene matches. The germline V gene encodes CDR1 SQVTM and CDR2 ANQGSEA. The DNA for the CDR3 is TGCAGCGTCGCTCTTGCCGCGGCCTCAGGACAGGGACACGGCTACACCTTC. Translated, it gives CSVALAAASGQGHGYTF. The whole variable domain, filled in from reference TRBV29-1 and TRBJ1-2, reads SAVISQKPSRDICQRGTSLTIQCQVDSQVTMMFWYRQQPGQSLTLIATANQGSEATYESGFVIDKFPISRPNLTFSTLTVSNMSPEDSSIYLCSVALAAASGQGHGYTFGSGTRLTVV.

The sample holds a few counts of this clone. The gene calls are TRBV18 and TRBJ1-5, with 9 bases aligning to TRBD1. Germline lookup yields CDR1 KGHSH and CDR2 LQKENI. The CDR3 loop spans 18 amino acids. After removal of 3 bases from V and 6 bases from J, the junction contained 15 bases not matched to a gene. CDR3 bases: TGTGCCAGCTCACCGCGCCAACGGGGACAGGGTGGGGGTCAGCCCCAGCATTTT. It encodes CASSPRQRGQGGGQPQHF.

The chain is built from TRBV5-8 and TRBJ1-2; 9 bases fit TRBD1. V shed 4 bases and J 2 bases; nucleotides not matched to a gene: 3. This CDR3 has 14 residues. The germline gives CDR1 SGHTS, CDR2 YDEGEE. This chain's CDR3 is CASSPGTGNYGYTF. The DNA of the CDR3 is TGTGCCAGCAGCCCAGGGACAGGGAACTATGGCTACACCTTC.

The V call is TRBV4-1, the J call TRBJ2-7, with D perhaps TRBD1 (5 bases). The CDR3 runs to 15 residues. Looked up from germline, CDR1 is MGHRA and CDR2 is YSYEKL. The ends were cut back, 1 base at V and 4 bases at J, with 14 bases in the middle. CDR3 sequence (DNA): TGCGCCAGCAGCCAAGCTCGCCAGGGTGGATACGAGCAGTACTTC. Its protein is CASSQARQGGYEQYF.

The chain employs TRBV19 and TRBJ1-3; a possible D gene is TRBD1 (6 bases). The CDR3 length is 14 residues. Trimming took 4 bases from V and 1 from J, leaving 8 bases between them. The germline V gene encodes CDR1 LNHDA and CDR2 SQIVND (reference sequence). CDR3 nucleotide sequence: TGTGCCAGTAGTACGGGGACATCTGGAAACACCATATATTTT. Encoded protein: CASSTGTSGNTIYF.

This clone was detected a few times. This rearrangement joins TRBV9 to TRBJ2-7, with D possibly matching TRBD1 (6 bases). This CDR3 spans 12 amino acids. Germline lookup yields CDR1 SGDLS and CDR2 YYNGEE. V lost 3 bases and J 6 bases, leaving 10 bases between the germline ends. CDR3 loop: CASSDTGREQYF. Here the CDR3 DNA reads TGTGCCAGCAGCGATACAGGGCGCGAGCAGTACTTC.

The V call is TRBV9, the J call TRBJ2-1; D perhaps matches TRBD2 (6 bases). CDR1 is SGDLS and CDR2 is YYNGEE in the germline V gene. The CDR3 consists of 12 residues. Trimming left V 4 bases short and J 10 bases short, with 12 bases between. The chain's CDR3 is CASSRSGGEQFF. CDR3 coding DNA: TGTGCCAGCAGCCGCTCTGGGGGGGAGCAGTTCTTC.

As regards this clone: Germline is not matched at one junction end, which may reflect a read error. The chain links TRBV4-3 to TRBJ2-7; D may be TRBD1 (6 bases). The CDR3 covers 14 residues. The V gene's germline CDR1 is LGHNA and CDR2 YSLEER. The CDR3 is CASSQDWGPYEQYF. The CDR3 nucleotides are TGCGCCAGCAGCCAAGATTGGGGGCCCTACGAGCAGTACTTT.

The sample holds many counts of this clone. The chain combines TRBV7-2 with TRBJ2-1; D is possibly TRBD2 (7 bases). Trimming stripped 4 bases from V and 8 bases from J, with 15 bases between. There are 14 residues in the CDR3. Per germline, CDR1 SGHTA and CDR2 FQGNSA. CDR3 protein: CASSYSRGADEQFF. CDR3 in DNA: TGTGCCAGCAGCTACTCACGGGGGGCGGATGAGCAGTTCTTC. Based on the CDR3 plus reference TRBV7-2 and TRBJ2-1, the full variable domain is GAGVSQSPSNKVTEKGKDVELRCDPISGHTALYWYRQSLGQGLEFLIYFQGNSAPDKSGLPSDRFSAERTGGSVSTLTIQRTQQEDSAVYLCASSYSRGADEQFFGPGTRLTVL.

The rearrangement joins TRBV5-8 to TRBJ2-1; 11 bases are shared with TRBD1. Germline V gives CDR1 SGHTS, CDR2 YDEGEE. CDR3 length: 16 residues. J lost 8 bases, V lost 3 bases, and 10 bases had no gene match. In DNA, the CDR3 is TGTGCCAGCAGCTCGGGGACAGGGGGGTTCCACCATGAGCAGTTCTTC. Protein product: CASSSGTGGFHHEQFF.

The chain has TRBV5-1 and TRBJ2-7; the match to TRBD1 covers 7 bases. The CDR3 totals 15 residues. CDR1 is SGHRS, CDR2 YFSETQ, per germline. The V segment lost 0 bases and the J segment 7 bases; nucleotides outside the gene matches: 10. The CDR3 reads CASSLATGDVGEQYF. For the CDR3, the DNA is TGCGCCAGCAGCTTGGCCACAGGGGACGTGGGGGAGCAGTACTTC.

The gene calls are TRBV7-2 and TRBJ1-5; 11 bases are shared with TRBD1. The CDR3 runs 17 residues. J was trimmed by 4 bases and V by 1 base; bases with no gene match: 6. Germline CDR1 SGHTA, CDR2 FQGNSA. The CDR3 DNA reads TGTGCCAGCAGCTTAGTATATGGGACAGGGGGAAATCAGCCCCAGCATTTT. Translation: CASSLVYGTGGNQPQHF.

The chain combines TRBV4-3 with TRBJ2-1, with 8 bases that match TRBD1. The CDR3 runs 17 residues. Unmatched junction bases numbered 8, after V lost 4 bases and J lost 0 bases. The germline CDR1 and CDR2 sequences are LGHNA and YSLEER. The CDR3 coding sequence is TGCGCCAGCAGCCGAGACGCGACAGGGGCCTCCTACAATGAGCAGTTCTTC. Amino acids: CASSRDATGASYNEQFF.

The gene calls are TRBV6-5 and TRBJ2-7; weak D call: TRBD2 (6 bases). The V gene lost 5 bases and the J gene lost 6 bases, with 14 bases spanning the gap. Germline CDR1 MNHEY, CDR2 SVGAGI. This CDR3 has 13 residues. The CDR3 bases are TGTGCCAGCAGTCGCGGACTATGCTCCGAGCAGTACTTC. It codes for CASSRGLCSEQYF.

This clone appeared a few times. This rearrangement joins TRBV28 to TRBJ1-2, with D tentatively TRBD1 (5 bases). Germline-derived CDR1 and CDR2 are MDHEN and SYDVKM. V was trimmed by 7 bases and J by 0 bases, leaving 18 bases between them. There are 16 residues in the CDR3. The CDR3 region is CASTLAGTRANYGYTF. In DNA form, the CDR3 reads TGTGCCAGCACCCTAGCGGGGACTCGAGCTAACTATGGCTACACCTTC.

Many counts were recorded for this clone. The CDR3 nucleotides are TGCGCCAGCAGCCAAGATGAGTGGACTAGCGATGAGCAGTTCTTC. Translated, it gives CASSQDEWTSDEQFF. The chain recombines TRBV4-3 with TRBJ2-1; 9 bases fit TRBD2. After removal of 0 bases from V and 8 bases from J, the junction contained 5 bases not matched to a gene. The CDR3 is 15 amino acids. The germline CDR1 and CDR2 sequences are LGHNA and YSLEER.

The chain joins TRBV28 to TRBJ2-7; D is ambiguous. The CDR3 has 15 amino acids. Germline values: CDR1 MDHEN, CDR2 SYDVKM. Trimming removed 3 bases from V and 6 bases from J, with 18 bases in between. CDR3 in DNA: TGTGCCAGCAGTTTCGACTTAGTTGCGCTCGGCGAGCAGTACTTC. It encodes CASSFDLVALGEQYF.

The gene calls are TRBV5-1 and TRBJ2-7; tentatively, D is TRBD1 (6 bases). The CDR3 covers 18 residues. Trimming shortened V by 3 bases and J by 2 bases, and 24 bases separated the two germline ends. Germline assignment: CDR1 SGHRS and CDR2 YFSETQ. This CDR3 reads CASSSFGAHLGGTYEQYF. In nucleotides, the CDR3 is TGCGCCAGCAGCTCTTTTGGGGCTCATCTAGGGGGTACCTACGAGCAGTACTTC.

This chain uses TRBV5-5 with TRBJ2-7; 11 bases align to TRBD2. Germline-derived CDR1 and CDR2 are SGHKS and YYEKEE (reference sequence). With V trimmed by 0 bases and J by 3 bases, 8 bases remained unmatched. The CDR3 spans 17 residues. The CDR3 here is CASSLVRASGRNYEQYF. In DNA, the CDR3 is TGTGCCAGCAGCTTGGTTAGGGCTAGCGGGAGGAACTACGAGCAGTACTTC.

The rearrangement links TRBV6-5 to TRBJ2-7; 10 bases match TRBD2. With 0 bases clipped from V and 5 bases from J, the junction kept 7 bases outside the gene matches. CDR1 and CDR2 (germline): MNHEY, SVGAGI. This CDR3 has 16 amino acids. Here the CDR3 reads CASSYSASGSPHEQYF. Written as DNA, the CDR3 is TGTGCCAGCAGTTACTCCGCTAGCGGGAGCCCCCACGAGCAGTACTTC.

CDR3 in amino acids: CASSLSPTLRGPMNTEAFF. As DNA, the CDR3 is TGTGCCAGCAGTTTATCCCCGACCCTCAGGGGTCCTATGAACACTGAAGCTTTCTTT. The V call is TRBV27, the J call TRBJ1-1; a possible D gene is TRBD1 (6 bases). CDR3 size: 19 residues. Trimming left V 0 bases short and J 0 bases short, with 20 bases between. Germline V CDR1 and CDR2: MNHEY, SMNVEV (reference sequence).

The chain uses TRBV19 and TRBJ2-5, with TRBD1 matching 7 bases. The DNA end lines up better with TRBJ2-7; the J call may be wrong. Germline assignment: CDR1 LNHDA and CDR2 SQIVND (reference sequence). This CDR3 contains 15 residues. The chain's CDR3 is CASTQGSRGSYEQYF. CDR3 sequence (DNA): TGTGCCAGTACCCAGGGGTCCAGGGGGTCCTACGAGCAGTACTTC.

The chain is built from TRBV7-2 and TRBJ2-3; 7 nucleotides align to TRBD2. This CDR3 spans 14 amino acids. V trimming: 8 bases; J trimming: 4 bases; junction bases outside the gene matches: 9. Germline assignment: CDR1 SGHTA and CDR2 FQGNSA. The CDR3 DNA sequence: TGTGCCAGCCAAATAGAGCGGGAAGCAGATACGCAGTATTTT. Translation gives CASQIEREADTQYF.

The chain links TRBV18 to TRBJ2-2, with 12 bases that match TRBD2. V shed 2 bases, J shed 2 bases, and the junction held 6 bases outside the gene matches. Germline CDR1 reads KGHSH; CDR2 reads LQKENI. The CDR3 totals 18 residues. Here the CDR3 reads CASSPLTGLAGNTGELFF. DNA of the CDR3: TGTGCCAGCTCACCATTGACGGGACTAGCGGGCAACACCGGGGAGCTGTTTTTT.

The V and J genes are TRBV5-4 and TRBJ2-1; TRBD2 might be the D (6 bases). Trimming stripped 4 bases from V and 3 bases from J, with 14 bases between. CDR3 length: 15 amino acids. Germline CDR1 reads SGHNT; CDR2 reads YYREEE (reference sequence). In nucleotides, the CDR3 is TGTGCCAGCAGCGGGGGGTCTGGGTTCTACAATGAGCAGTTCTTC. Encoded protein: CASSGGSGFYNEQFF.

The chain joins TRBV14 to TRBJ2-1; tentatively, D is TRBD2 (6 bases). Germline CDR1 reads SGHDN; CDR2 reads FVKESK. CDR3 length equals 14 residues. Deletions cut 1 base from V and 6 bases from J, with 10 bases between. CDR3 sequence reads: CASSQVGGSNEQFF. The CDR3 region has the DNA TGTGCCAGCAGCCAAGTAGGAGGGAGCAATGAGCAGTTCTTC. Full variable domain (missing parts from reference TRBV14 and TRBJ2-1): EAGVTQFPSHSVIEKGQTVTLRCDPISGHDNLYWYRRVMGKEIKFLLHFVKESKQDESGMPNNRFLAERTGGTYSTLKVQPAELEDSGVYFCASSQVGGSNEQFFGPGTRLTVL.

This clone occurred a few times. The rearrangement uses TRBV19 and TRBJ2-5; 13 nucleotides agree with TRBD2. The germline V gene encodes CDR1 LNHDA and CDR2 SQIVND (reference sequence). Germline trimming cut 5 bases from V and 5 bases from J; bases unmatched to any gene: 5. This CDR3 comprises 15 residues. In DNA, the CDR3 is TGTGCCAGTAGTGGGACTAGCGGGAATCGGGAGACCCAGTACTTC. This translates into CASSGTSGNRETQYF.

As for this clone: Other nucleotide sequences in the sample specify the same CDR3. This sequence joins TRBV9 and TRBJ2-5, with 7 bases matching TRBD1. Near its end, the DNA agrees better with TRBJ2-7, so the J call may be wrong. CDR1 is SGDLS and CDR2 is YYNGEE in the germline V gene. This CDR3 contains 14 residues. CDR3 in amino acids: CASSVGGGTYEQYF. DNA for the CDR3: TGTGCCAGCAGCGTAGGAGGGGGCACTTACGAGCAGTACTTC.